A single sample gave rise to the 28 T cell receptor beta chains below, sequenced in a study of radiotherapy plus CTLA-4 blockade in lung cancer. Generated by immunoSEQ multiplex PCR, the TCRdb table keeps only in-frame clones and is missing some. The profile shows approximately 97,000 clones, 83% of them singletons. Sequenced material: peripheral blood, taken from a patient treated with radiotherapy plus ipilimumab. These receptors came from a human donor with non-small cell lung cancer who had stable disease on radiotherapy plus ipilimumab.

This CDR3 is CASSDTGGPNTEAFF. The CDR3 DNA follows: TGTGCCAGCAGTGATACAGGGGGACCGAACACTGAAGCTTTCTTT. The gene calls are TRBV2 and TRBJ1-1; TRBD1 agrees at 8 bases. The CDR3 covers 15 residues. V shed 3 bases, J shed 1 base, and the junction held 4 bases outside the gene matches. The germline V gene has CDR1 SNHLY and CDR2 FYNNEI.

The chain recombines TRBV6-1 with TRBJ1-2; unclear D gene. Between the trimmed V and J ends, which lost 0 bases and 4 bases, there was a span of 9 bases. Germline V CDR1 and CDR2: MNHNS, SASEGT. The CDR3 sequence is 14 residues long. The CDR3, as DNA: TGTGCCAGCAGTGAAGCGGGCAGTATCTATGGCTACACCTTC. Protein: CASSEAGSIYGYTF.

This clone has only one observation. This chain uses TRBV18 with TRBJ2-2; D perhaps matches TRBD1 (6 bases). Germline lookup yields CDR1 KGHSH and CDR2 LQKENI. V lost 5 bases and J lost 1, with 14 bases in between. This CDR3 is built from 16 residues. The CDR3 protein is CASSASGTKNTGELFF. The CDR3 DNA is TGTGCCAGCTCAGCGTCCGGGACAAAGAACACCGGGGAGCTGTTTTTT.

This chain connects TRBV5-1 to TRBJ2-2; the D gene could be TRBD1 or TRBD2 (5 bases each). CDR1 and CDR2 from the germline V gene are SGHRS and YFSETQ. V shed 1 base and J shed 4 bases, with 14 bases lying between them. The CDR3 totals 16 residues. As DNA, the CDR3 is TGCGCCAGCAGCTTGTTACCGGGGCCAAGCACCGGGGAGCTGTTTTTT. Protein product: CASSLLPGPSTGELFF.

CDR3 in DNA: TGTGCCAGCAGCAGAGGACAGGGAAGGACCGGGGAGCTGTTTTTT. It translates to CASSRGQGRTGELFF. This chain connects TRBV7-3 to TRBJ2-2; 8 nucleotides agree with TRBD1. Germline V lookup: CDR1 SGHTA, CDR2 FQGTGA. The CDR3 spans 15 residues. V dropped 5 bases and J dropped 5; count of bases not matched to a gene: 7.

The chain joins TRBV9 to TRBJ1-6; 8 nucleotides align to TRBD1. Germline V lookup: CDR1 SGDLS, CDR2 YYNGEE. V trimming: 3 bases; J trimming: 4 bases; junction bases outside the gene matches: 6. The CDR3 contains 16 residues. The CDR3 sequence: CASSETHRGYNSPLHF. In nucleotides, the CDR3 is TGTGCCAGCAGCGAAACTCACAGGGGGTATAATTCACCCCTCCACTTT.

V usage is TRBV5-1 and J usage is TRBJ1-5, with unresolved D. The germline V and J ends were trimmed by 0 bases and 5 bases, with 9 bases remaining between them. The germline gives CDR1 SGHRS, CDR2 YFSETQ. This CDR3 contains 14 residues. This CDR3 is CASSLASPDQPQHF. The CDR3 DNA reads TGCGCCAGCAGCTTGGCCAGCCCGGATCAGCCCCAGCATTTT.

CDR3 sequence: CASSAWDNREPQHF. The CDR3 region has the DNA TGTGCCAGCAGTGCCTGGGACAATCGTGAGCCCCAGCATTTT. This rearrangement joins TRBV27 to TRBJ1-5; a weak D match, TRBD1 (6 bases). Germline CDR1 reads MNHEY; CDR2 reads SMNVEV (reference sequence). Trimming took off 5 bases at V and 8 bases at J, with 16 bases between the two ends. CDR3 size: 14 residues.

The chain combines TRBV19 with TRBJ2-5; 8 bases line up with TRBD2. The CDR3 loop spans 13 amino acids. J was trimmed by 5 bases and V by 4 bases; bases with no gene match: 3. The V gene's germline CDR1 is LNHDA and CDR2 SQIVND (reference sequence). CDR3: CASSKLAAETQYF. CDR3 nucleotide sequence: TGTGCCAGTAGTAAACTAGCGGCCGAGACCCAGTACTTC.

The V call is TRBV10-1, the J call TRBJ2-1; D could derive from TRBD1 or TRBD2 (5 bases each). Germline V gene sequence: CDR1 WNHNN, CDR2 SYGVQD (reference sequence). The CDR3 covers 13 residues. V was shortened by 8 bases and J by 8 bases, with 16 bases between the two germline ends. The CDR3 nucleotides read TGCGCCAGCTCGAGGGGCAGGCTGGATGAGCAGTTCTTC. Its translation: CASSRGRLDEQFF.

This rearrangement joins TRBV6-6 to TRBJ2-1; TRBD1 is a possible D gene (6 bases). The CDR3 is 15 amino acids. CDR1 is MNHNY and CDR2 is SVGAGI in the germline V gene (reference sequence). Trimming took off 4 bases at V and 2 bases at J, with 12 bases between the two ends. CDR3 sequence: CASSSTGKPYNEQFF. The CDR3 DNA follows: TGTGCCAGCAGTTCCACAGGGAAGCCCTACAATGAGCAGTTCTTC.

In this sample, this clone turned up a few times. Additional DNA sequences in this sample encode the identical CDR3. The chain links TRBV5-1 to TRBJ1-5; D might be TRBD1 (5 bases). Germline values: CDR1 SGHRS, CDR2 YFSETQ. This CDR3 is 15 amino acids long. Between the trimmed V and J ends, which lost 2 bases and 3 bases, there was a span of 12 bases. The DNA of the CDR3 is TGCGCCAGCAGCTTAAGTGGGGGGAACAATCAGCCCCAGCATTTT. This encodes CASSLSGGNNQPQHF.

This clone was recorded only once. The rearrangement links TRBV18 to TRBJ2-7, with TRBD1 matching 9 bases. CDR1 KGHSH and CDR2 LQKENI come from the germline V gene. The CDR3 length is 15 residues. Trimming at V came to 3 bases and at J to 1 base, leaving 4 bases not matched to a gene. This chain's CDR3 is CASSPKQGASYEQYF. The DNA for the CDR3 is TGTGCCAGCTCACCGAAACAGGGGGCTTCCTACGAGCAGTACTTC.

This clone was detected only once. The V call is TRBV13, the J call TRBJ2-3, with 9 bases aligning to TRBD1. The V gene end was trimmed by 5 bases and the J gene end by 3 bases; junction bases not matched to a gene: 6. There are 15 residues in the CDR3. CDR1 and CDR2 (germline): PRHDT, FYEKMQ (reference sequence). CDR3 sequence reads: CASSRAGTGTDTQYF. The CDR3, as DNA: TGTGCCAGCAGCCGGGCCGGGACAGGGACAGATACGCAGTATTTT.

The CDR3 coding sequence is TGTGCCAGCAGCGGTCGGGACAGCCCCAATAGTAACTATGGCTACACCTTC. Translation gives CASSGRDSPNSNYGYTF. This chain joins TRBV5-6 and TRBJ1-2; 7 positions match TRBD1. The CDR3 runs to 17 residues. Germline CDR1 and CDR2: SGHDT and YYEEEE. Germline trimming cut 4 bases from V and 1 base from J; bases unmatched to any gene: 13. Full variable domain (outside the CDR3, taken from reference TRBV5-6 and TRBJ1-2): DAGVTQSPTHLIKTRGQQVTLRCSPKSGHDTVSWYQQALGQGPQFIFQYYEEEERQRGNFPDRFSGHQFPNYSSELNVNALLLGDSALYLCASSGRDSPNSNYGYTFGSGTRLTVV.

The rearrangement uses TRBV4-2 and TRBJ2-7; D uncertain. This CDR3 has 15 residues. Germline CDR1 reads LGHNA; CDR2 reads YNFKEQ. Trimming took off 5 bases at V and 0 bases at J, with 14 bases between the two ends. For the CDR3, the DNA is TGTGCCAGCAGCGTAAGTGGATTGAGCTCCTACGAGCAGTACTTC. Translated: CASSVSGLSSYEQYF.

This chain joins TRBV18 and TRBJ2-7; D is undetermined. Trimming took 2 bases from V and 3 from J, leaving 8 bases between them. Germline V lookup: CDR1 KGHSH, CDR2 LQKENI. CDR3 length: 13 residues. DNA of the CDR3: TGTGCCAGCTCACCAGGAGAAGGCTACGAGCAGTACTTC. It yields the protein CASSPGEGYEQYF.

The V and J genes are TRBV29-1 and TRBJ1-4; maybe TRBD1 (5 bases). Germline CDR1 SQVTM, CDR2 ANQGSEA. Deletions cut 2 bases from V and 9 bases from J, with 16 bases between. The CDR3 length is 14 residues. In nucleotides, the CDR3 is TGCAGCGTTGAAACCGGGGGTGTGGAGAAAAAACTGTTTTTT. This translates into CSVETGGVEKKLFF.

Here the CDR3 DNA reads TGCGCCAGCAGTGTAACGCAGGGGGTTTACGAGCAGTACTTC. It translates to CASSVTQGVYEQYF. The chain links TRBV10-2 to TRBJ2-7; 7 bases fit TRBD1. The CDR3 runs to 14 residues. Germline V gene lookup returns CDR1 WSHSY and CDR2 SAAADI. V trimming: 4 bases; J trimming: 4 bases; junction bases outside the gene matches: 7.

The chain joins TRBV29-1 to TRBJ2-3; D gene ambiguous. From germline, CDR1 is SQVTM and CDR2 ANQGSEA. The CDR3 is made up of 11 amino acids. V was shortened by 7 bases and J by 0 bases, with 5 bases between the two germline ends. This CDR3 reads CSATSTDTQYF. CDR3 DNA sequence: TGCAGCGCGACTAGCACAGATACGCAGTATTTT.

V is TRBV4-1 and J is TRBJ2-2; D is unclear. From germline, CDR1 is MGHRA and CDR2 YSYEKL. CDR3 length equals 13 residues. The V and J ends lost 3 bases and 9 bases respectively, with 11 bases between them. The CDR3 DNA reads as TGCGCCAGCAGCCATCCCAACGTCTGGGAGCTGTTTTTT. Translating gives CASSHPNVWELFF.

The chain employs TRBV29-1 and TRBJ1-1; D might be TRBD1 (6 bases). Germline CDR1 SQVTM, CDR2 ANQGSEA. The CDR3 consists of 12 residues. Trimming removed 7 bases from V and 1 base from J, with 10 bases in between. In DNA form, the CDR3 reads TGCAGCGGGATGACAGGGAACACTGAAGCTTTCTTT. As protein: CSGMTGNTEAFF.

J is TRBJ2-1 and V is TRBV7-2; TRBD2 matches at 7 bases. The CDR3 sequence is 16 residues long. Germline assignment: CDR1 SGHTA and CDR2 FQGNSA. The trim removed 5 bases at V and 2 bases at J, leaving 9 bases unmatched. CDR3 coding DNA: TGTGCCAGCAGCCTCGGCTGGCGGGAGCCCTACAATGAGCAGTTCTTC. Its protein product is CASSLGWREPYNEQFF. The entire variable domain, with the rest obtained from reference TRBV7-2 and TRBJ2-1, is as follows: GAGVSQSPSNKVTEKGKDVELRCDPISGHTALYWYRQSLGQGLEFLIYFQGNSAPDKSGLPSDRFSAERTGGSVSTLTIQRTQQEDSAVYLCASSLGWREPYNEQFFGPGTRLTVL.

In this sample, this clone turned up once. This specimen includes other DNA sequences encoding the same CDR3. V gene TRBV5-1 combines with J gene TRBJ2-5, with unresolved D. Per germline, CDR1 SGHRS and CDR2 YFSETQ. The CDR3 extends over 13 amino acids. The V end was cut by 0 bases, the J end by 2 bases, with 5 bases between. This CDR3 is CASSLGSQETQYF. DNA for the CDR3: TGCGCCAGCAGCTTGGGGAGTCAAGAGACCCAGTACTTC.

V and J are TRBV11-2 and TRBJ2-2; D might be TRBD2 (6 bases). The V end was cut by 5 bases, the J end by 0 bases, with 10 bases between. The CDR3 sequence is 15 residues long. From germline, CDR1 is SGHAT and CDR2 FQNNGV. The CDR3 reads CASSPGLPNTGELFF. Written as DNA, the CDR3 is TGTGCCAGCAGCCCGGGACTCCCGAACACCGGGGAGCTGTTTTTT.

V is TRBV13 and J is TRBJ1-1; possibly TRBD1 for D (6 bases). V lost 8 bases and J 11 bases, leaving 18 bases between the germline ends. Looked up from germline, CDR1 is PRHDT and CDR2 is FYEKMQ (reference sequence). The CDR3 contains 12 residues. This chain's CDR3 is CASGLTGMVAFF. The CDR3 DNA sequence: TGTGCCAGCGGCCTCACAGGGATGGTGGCTTTCTTT.

CDR3 nucleotide sequence: TGTGCCAGCAGTGACCCTAGAGAATCACGGACTGAATCCGCGACTTGCGGCTACACCTTC. Protein sequence: CASSDPRESRTESATCGYTF. The chain links TRBV6-4 to TRBJ1-2; D gene ambiguous. This CDR3 is 20 amino acids long. Germline lookup yields CDR1 MRHNA and CDR2 SNTAGT. Trimming left V 2 bases short and J 8 bases short, with 33 bases between.

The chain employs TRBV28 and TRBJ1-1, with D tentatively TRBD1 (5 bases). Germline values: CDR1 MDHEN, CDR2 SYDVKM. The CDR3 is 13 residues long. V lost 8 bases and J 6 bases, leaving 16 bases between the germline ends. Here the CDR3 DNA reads TGTGCCAGCTCCGGGACCGTGGGGTCTGAAGCTTTCTTT. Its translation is CASSGTVGSEAFF.